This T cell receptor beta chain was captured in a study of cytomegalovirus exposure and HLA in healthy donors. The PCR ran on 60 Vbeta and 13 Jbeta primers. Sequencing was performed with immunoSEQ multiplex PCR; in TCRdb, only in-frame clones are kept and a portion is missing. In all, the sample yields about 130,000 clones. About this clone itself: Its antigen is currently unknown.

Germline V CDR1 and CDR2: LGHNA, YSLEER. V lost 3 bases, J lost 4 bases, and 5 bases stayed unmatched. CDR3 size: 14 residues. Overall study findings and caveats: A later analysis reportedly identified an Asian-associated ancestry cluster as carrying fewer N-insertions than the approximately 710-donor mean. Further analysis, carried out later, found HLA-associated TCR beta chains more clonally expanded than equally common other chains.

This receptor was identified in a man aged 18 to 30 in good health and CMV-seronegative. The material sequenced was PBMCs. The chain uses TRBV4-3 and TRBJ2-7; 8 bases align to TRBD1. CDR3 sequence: CASSQRTGSYEQYF. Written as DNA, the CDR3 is TGCGCCAGCAGCCAGAGGACAGGGTCGTACGAGCAGTACTTC.